The rows below give T cell receptor beta chains drawn from one sample of a study of T cells after yellow fever vaccination. TCRdb independently ran MiXCR on the 5' RACE reads; one entry per CDR3 protein. The table records some 250,000 distinct CDR3 sequences, roughly 4% of them present only once. The specimen comprised PBMCs, sampled 15 days after the yellow fever booster vaccination. The receptor set was obtained from a man aged 18-30 years who received the YFV17D yellow fever vaccine. CDR3s include the opening cysteine and the closing phenylalanine or tryptophan. Clone size is given as once, few, many, or a class for an expanded clone.

clone size: many; J gene: TRBJ2-1; V gene: TRBV7-3; CDR3 protein: CASSPSGGAVEQFF
clone size: many; J gene: TRBJ2-2; V gene: TRBV25-1; CDR3 protein: CASSGQLNTGELFF
clone size: many; J gene: TRBJ2-5; V gene: TRBV7-2; CDR3 protein: CASRTTSTETQYF
clone size: many; J gene: TRBJ2-1; V gene: TRBV7-2; CDR3 protein: CASSYGGNSYNEQFF
clone size: many; J gene: TRBJ1-3; V gene: TRBV3-1; CDR3 protein: CASSPRPGQAGNTIYF
clone size: many; J gene: TRBJ2-3; V gene: TRBV20-1; CDR3 protein: CSARKLAGGPDTQYF
clone size: many; J gene: TRBJ1-2; V gene: TRBV5-1; CDR3 protein: CASSFLQGAYDGYTF
clone size: few; J gene: TRBJ1-6; V gene: TRBV7-2; CDR3 protein: CASSFQHSNSPLHF
clone size: few; J gene: TRBJ1-2; V gene: TRBV7-2; CDR3 protein: CASSYFGTDYGYTF
clone size: many; J gene: TRBJ2-1; V gene: TRBV9; CDR3 protein: CASSSAGANPLSYNEQFF